These T cell receptor beta chains were read from a single sample in a study of blood T cell repertoires in COVID-19. Clones were sequenced by immunoSEQ multiplex PCR, and TCRdb holds only the in-frame ones, with some missing. The sample has 100,000 to 120,000 clones; approximately 79% are singletons. The sequenced sample consisted of peripheral blood. The receptors shown here come from an elderly woman with active or convalescent COVID-19. Each CDR3 is given with its conserved first and last residue. The order of the fields is D gene, J gene, V gene, clone size, CDR3 DNA, CDR3 protein. A D gene is named only where the DNA matches it firmly. Clone sizes are given selectively: once, few, many, or a class where the clone is expanded.

>.|TRBJ2-1|TRBV11-2|.
TGTGCCAGCAGCTTTACAGGATTTTCCTACAATGAGCAGTTCTTC
CASSFTGFSYNEQFF
>TRBD1|TRBJ2-7|TRBV5-4|.
TGTGCCAGCAGCTTAGACAGGGGGAGGTACGAGCAGTACTTC
CASSLDRGRYEQYF
>TRBD2|TRBJ2-3|TRBV7-9|once
TGTGCCAGCAGCTTAGGGGTGGGCGGGAGCGCCCCGGATACGCAGTATTTT
CASSLGVGGSAPDTQYF
>TRBD1|TRBJ1-5|TRBV2|.
TGTGCCAGCAGGAGGGACAGGGGAGATCAGCCCCAGCATTTT
CASRRDRGDQPQHF
>.|TRBJ2-3|TRBV7-9|many
TGTGCCAGCAGCCACACAGATACGCAGTATTTT
CASSHTDTQYF
>TRBD2|TRBJ2-5|TRBV6-2/TRBV6-3|once
TGTGCCAGCAGCTGGGGATACCTAGCGGGAGGGGAAACGGAGACCCAGTACTTC
CASSWGYLAGGETETQYF
>.|TRBJ1-1|TRBV20-1|.
TGCAGTGCTAGATTCCAGGGGGAAGCTTTCTTT
CSARFQGEAFF
>TRBD1|TRBJ1-4|TRBV6-6|.
TGTGCCAGCAGGGGCCGGACAGGGTGGGTCGAAAAACTGTTTTTT
CASRGRTGWVEKLFF
>.|TRBJ2-1|TRBV2|.
TGTGCCAGCAGCAACGCGGGCGGGGTAAATGAGCAGTTCTTC
CASSNAGGVNEQFF
>TRBD2|TRBJ2-5|TRBV7-3|once
TGTGCCAGCAGCTTAACTAGCGGGGCGCAAGAGACCCAGTACTTC
CASSLTSGAQETQYF
>.|TRBJ1-1|TRBV7-3|.
TGTGCCAGCAGCTCGGGTAGATCCACTGAAGCTTTCTTT
CASSSGRSTEAFF
>.|TRBJ2-5|TRBV3-1/TRBV3-2|.
TGTGCCAGCAGCCAAGACAGTCAGGGAGAGACCCAGTACTTC
CASSQDSQGETQYF
>TRBD1|TRBJ1-5|TRBV2|.
TGTGCCAGCAGCAGACAGGGGGCAGGACAGCCCCAGCATTTT
CASSRQGAGQPQHF
>TRBD2|TRBJ2-1|TRBV11-2|once
TGTGCCAGCAGCTCCTCGACTAGCGGAGACAATGAGCAGTTCTTC
CASSSSTSGDNEQFF
>.|TRBJ2-7|TRBV3-1/TRBV3-2|.
TGTGCCAGCAGCCGACAGGGAGGTTACGAGCAGTACTTC
CASSRQGGYEQYF
>.|TRBJ2-1|TRBV7-8|.
TGTGCCAGCAGCTCCCCCCGACGGGATATCAATGAGCAGTTCTTC
CASSSPRRDINEQFF
>.|TRBJ1-2|TRBV28|.
TGTGCCAGCAGTCCCTGGGGGGGAAACTATGGCTACACCTTC
CASSPWGGNYGYTF
>TRBD2|TRBJ2-7|TRBV5-4|.
TGTGCCAGCAGCCTTACTAGCGTCCACGAGCAGTACTTC
CASSLTSVHEQYF
>TRBD2|TRBJ2-1|TRBV27|few
TGTGCCAGCAGTTTACGAGTGTGGGCTAGCGGCTCCTACAATGAGCAGTTCTTC
CASSLRVWASGSYNEQFF
>TRBD1|TRBJ2-7|TRBV19|.
TGTGCCAGTAGTATCAGACAGGGGAATTTGCAGTACTTC
CASSIRQGNLQYF
>TRBD2|TRBJ2-3|TRBV5-1|few
TGCGCCAGCAGCTCCTCCGGTGGAGCGGGAGGCCCAGATACGCAGTATTTT
CASSSSGGAGGPDTQYF
>.|TRBJ1-2|TRBV5-1|.
TGCGCCAGCTCACCGGGAAACTATGGCTACACCTTC
CASSPGNYGYTF